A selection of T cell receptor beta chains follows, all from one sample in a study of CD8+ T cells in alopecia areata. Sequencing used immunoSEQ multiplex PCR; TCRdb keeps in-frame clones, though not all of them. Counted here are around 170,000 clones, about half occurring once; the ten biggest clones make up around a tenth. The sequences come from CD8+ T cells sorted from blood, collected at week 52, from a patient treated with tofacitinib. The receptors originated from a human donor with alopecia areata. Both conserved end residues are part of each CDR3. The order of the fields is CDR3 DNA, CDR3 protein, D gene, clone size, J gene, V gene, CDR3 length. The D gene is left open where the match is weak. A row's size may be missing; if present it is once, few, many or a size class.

DNA: TGTGCCAGCAGTTACTCGAGCAGGGGAAAGGCTTTCTTT; CDR3: CASSYSSRGKAFF; D: NA; size: NA; J: TRBJ1-1; V: TRBV6-5; length: 13
DNA: TGTGCCAGCAGCTTGGGCGGGGGTGAGGCAGATACGCAGTATTTT; CDR3: CASSLGGGEADTQYF; D: TRBD2; size: few; J: TRBJ2-3; V: TRBV7-9; length: 15
DNA: TGTGCCAGCAGTTACTCTGACTCGGACTACGAGCAGTACTTC; CDR3: CASSYSDSDYEQYF; D: NA; size: NA; J: TRBJ2-7; V: TRBV6-5; length: 14
DNA: TGTGCCAGCAGTGAAACTAGCGGGGTAGTTGAGCAGTTCTTC; CDR3: CASSETSGVVEQFF; D: TRBD2; size: few; J: TRBJ2-1; V: TRBV2; length: 14
DNA: TGTGCCAGCAGCGGGCGCGGATACACTGAAGCTTTCTTT; CDR3: CASSGRGYTEAFF; D: NA; size: NA; J: TRBJ1-1; V: TRBV5-6; length: 13
DNA: TGTGCCAGCAGCCCTACTTTGGGACAACCGAACACTGAAGCTTTCTTT; CDR3: CASSPTLGQPNTEAFF; D: NA; size: few; J: TRBJ1-1; V: TRBV7-9; length: 16
DNA: TGCGCCAGCAGCCAGCAGGAGGGGAACACTGAAGCTTTCTTT; CDR3: CASSQQEGNTEAFF; D: NA; size: NA; J: TRBJ1-1; V: TRBV4-1; length: 14
DNA: TGTGCCAGCAGTTTATCAGCGGGGGCGGGTAATTCACCCCTCCACTTT; CDR3: CASSLSAGAGNSPLHF; D: NA; size: NA; J: TRBJ1-6; V: TRBV27; length: 16
DNA: TGTGCCAGCAGCCAGGCAGGTTCGTCCTACGAGCAGTACTTC; CDR3: CASSQAGSSYEQYF; D: NA; size: few; J: TRBJ2-7; V: TRBV25-1; length: 14
DNA: TGTGCCAGCAGCCAAGTCCCGCAAGAGACCCAGTACTTC; CDR3: CASSQVPQETQYF; D: NA; size: NA; J: TRBJ2-5; V: TRBV14; length: 13
DNA: TGTGCCAGCAGCGGATCAGTTACAACTAATGAAAAACTGTTTTTT; CDR3: CASSGSVTTNEKLFF; D: NA; size: NA; J: TRBJ1-4; V: TRBV9; length: 15